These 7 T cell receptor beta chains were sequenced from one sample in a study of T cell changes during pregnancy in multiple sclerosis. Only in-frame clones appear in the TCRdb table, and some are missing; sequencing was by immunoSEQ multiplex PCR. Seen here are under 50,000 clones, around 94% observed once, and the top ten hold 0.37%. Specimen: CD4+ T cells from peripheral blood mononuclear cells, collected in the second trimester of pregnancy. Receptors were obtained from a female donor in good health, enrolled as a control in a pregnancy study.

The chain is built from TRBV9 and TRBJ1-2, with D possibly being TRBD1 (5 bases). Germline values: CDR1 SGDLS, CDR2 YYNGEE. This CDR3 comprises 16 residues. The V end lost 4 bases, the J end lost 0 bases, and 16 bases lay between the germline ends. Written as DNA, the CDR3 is TGTGCCAGCAGCCCTCACCCGGGGGACTCTAACTATGGCTACACCTTC. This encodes CASSPHPGDSNYGYTF.

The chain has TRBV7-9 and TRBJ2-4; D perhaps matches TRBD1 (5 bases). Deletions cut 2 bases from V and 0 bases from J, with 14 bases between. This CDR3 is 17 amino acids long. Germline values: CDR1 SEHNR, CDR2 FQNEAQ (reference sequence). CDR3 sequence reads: CASSLQGTALAKNIQYF. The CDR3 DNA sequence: TGTGCCAGCAGCTTACAGGGTACAGCCTTAGCCAAAAACATTCAGTACTTC.

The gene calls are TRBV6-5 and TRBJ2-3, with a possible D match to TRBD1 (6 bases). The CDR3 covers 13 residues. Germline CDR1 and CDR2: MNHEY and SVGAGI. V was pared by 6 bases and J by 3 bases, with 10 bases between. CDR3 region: CASSRQGTDTQYF. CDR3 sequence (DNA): TGTGCCAGCAGCAGGCAGGGGACAGATACGCAGTATTTT.

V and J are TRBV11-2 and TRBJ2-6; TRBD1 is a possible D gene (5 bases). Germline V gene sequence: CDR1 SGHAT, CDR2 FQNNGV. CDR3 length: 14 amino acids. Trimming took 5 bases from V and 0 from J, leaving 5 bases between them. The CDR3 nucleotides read TGTGCCAGCAGCACAGGCTCTGGGGCCAACGTCCTGACTTTC. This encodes CASSTGSGANVLTF.

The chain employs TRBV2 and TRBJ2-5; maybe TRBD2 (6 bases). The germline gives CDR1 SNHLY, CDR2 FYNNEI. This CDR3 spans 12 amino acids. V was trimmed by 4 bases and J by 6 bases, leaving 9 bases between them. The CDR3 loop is CASSVGGKTQYF. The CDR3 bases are TGTGCCAGCAGTGTGGGGGGAAAGACCCAGTACTTC.

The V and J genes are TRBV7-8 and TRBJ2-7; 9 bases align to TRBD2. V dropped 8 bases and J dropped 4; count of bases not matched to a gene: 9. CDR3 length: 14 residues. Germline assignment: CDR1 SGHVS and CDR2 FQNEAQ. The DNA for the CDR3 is TGTGCCAGCGCCCCGTCGGGACTAGCTTACGAGCAGTACTTC. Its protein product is CASAPSGLAYEQYF.

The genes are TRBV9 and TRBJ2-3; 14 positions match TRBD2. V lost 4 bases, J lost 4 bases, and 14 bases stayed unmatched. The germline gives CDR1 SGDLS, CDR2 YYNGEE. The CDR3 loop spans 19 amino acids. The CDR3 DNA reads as TGTGCCAGCAGCCCCTCCCTGCGGACTAGCGGGGGGTGGCCAGATACGCAGTATTTT. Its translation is CASSPSLRTSGGWPDTQYF.